These T cell receptor beta chains were read from a single sample in a study of blood T cell repertoires in COVID-19. The repertoire was sequenced with immunoSEQ multiplex PCR; TCRdb's copy has only in-frame clones and lacks some. Counted here are about 160,000 clones, approximately 82% occurring once; the ten biggest clones make up 22%. The sequenced material came from peripheral blood. The receptor set was obtained from a woman older than 75 with acute or convalescent COVID-19. The CDR3 runs from the conserved cysteine through the conserved F or W. A D gene is named only where the DNA matches it firmly. Where a row states a size, it is once, few, many or the class of an expanded clone; other rows omit it.

clone_size	j_call	d_call	v_call	cdr3_aa	cdr3_nt
-	TRBJ2-2	-	TRBV27	CASSFRGSKTGELFF	TGTGCCAGCAGTTTTAGGGGGAGTAAGACCGGGGAGCTGTTTTTT
-	TRBJ1-6	TRBD1	TRBV27	CASSRQGAVGSPLHF	TGTGCCAGCAGTAGACAGGGGGCTGTCGGTTCACCCCTCCACTTT
-	TRBJ2-2	-	TRBV9	CASSVVGSGELFF	TGTGCCAGCAGCGTAGTGGGGAGCGGGGAGCTGTTTTTT
-	TRBJ2-3	-	TRBV6-5	CASWSTGRDTQYF	TGTGCCAGCTGGTCCACTGGTCGAGATACGCAGTATTTT
-	TRBJ2-1	TRBD1	TRBV6-2/TRBV6-3	CASSRTGGGRGSYNEQFF	TGTGCCAGCAGTAGGACAGGGGGCGGTCGAGGCTCCTACAATGAGCAGTTCTTC
-	TRBJ2-3	TRBD2	TRBV7-9	CASSPRLAGVSTDTQYF	TGTGCCAGCAGCCCCCGACTAGCGGGAGTAAGCACAGATACGCAGTATTTT
-	TRBJ2-3	-	TRBV20-1	CSARLVDTQYF	TGCAGTGCTAGACTCGTTGATACGCAGTATTTT
-	TRBJ2-1	-	TRBV5-6	CASSLASGNTYYNEQFF	TGTGCCAGCAGCTTGGCTTCAGGCAACACGTACTACAATGAGCAGTTCTTC
-	TRBJ1-3	-	TRBV19	CASTIRPRSSGNTIYF	TGTGCCAGTACCATCCGACCACGGAGCTCTGGAAACACCATATATTTT
-	TRBJ2-7	-	TRBV9	CASSVGGDRNFYEQYF	TGTGCCAGCAGCGTAGGGGGCGACCGTAACTTCTACGAGCAGTACTTC
-	TRBJ2-5	TRBD2	TRBV9	CASSGPRLAGGETQYF	TGTGCCAGCAGCGGACCTAGACTAGCGGGAGGGGAGACCCAGTACTTC
-	TRBJ1-3	-	TRBV5-5	CASSLGGLVSGNTIYF	TGTGCCAGCAGCTTGGGGGGACTGGTTTCTGGAAACACCATATATTTT
-	TRBJ2-4	TRBD1	TRBV9	CASSVSVGQGPYKNIQYF	TGTGCCAGCAGCGTATCCGTCGGACAGGGACCCTACAAAAACATTCAGTACTTC
-	TRBJ1-1	-	TRBV2	CAIMTGTEAFF	TGTGCCATTATGACAGGCACTGAAGCTTTCTTT
-	TRBJ1-2	-	TRBV6-5	CATSGGVSLGGYTF	TGTGCCACATCAGGAGGGGTCTCCCTGGGAGGCTACACCTTC
-	TRBJ2-1	-	TRBV19	CASSRGLREQFF	TGTGCCAGTAGTAGAGGACTAAGGGAGCAGTTCTTC
-	TRBJ2-3	TRBD2	TRBV7-7	CASSRTSASTDTQYF	TGTGCCAGCAGCCGGACTAGCGCTTCCACAGATACGCAGTATTTT
-	TRBJ1-2	-	TRBV7-7	CASVGSIYGYTF	TGTGCCAGCGTGGGGAGCATCTATGGCTACACCTTC
-	TRBJ1-3	-	TRBV3-1/TRBV3-2	CASSQDYSQSSGNTIYF	TGTGCCAGCAGCCAAGATTATTCACAGTCCTCTGGAAACACCATATATTTT
-	TRBJ2-7	-	TRBV4-1	CASSREDSPPYIYEQYF	TGCGCCAGCAGCCGCGAAGACAGCCCCCCTTACATCTACGAGCAGTACTTC
-	TRBJ2-7	-	TRBV2	CASIIETGFYEQYF	TGTGCCAGCATAATAGAAACAGGCTTCTACGAGCAGTACTTC
-	TRBJ1-5	-	TRBV19	CASSRTPYSNQPQHF	TGTGCCAGTAGTAGGACACCTTATAGCAATCAGCCCCAGCATTTT
-	TRBJ2-1	-	TRBV4-3	CASSQGRSPYNEQFF	TGCGCCAGCAGCCAAGGACGGAGCCCCTACAATGAGCAGTTCTTC
-	TRBJ1-2	TRBD1	TRBV10-1	CASVGQGGYTF	TGCGCCAGCGTGGGACAGGGGGGCTACACCTTC
-	TRBJ2-1	TRBD2	TRBV7-9	CASSLARAGGEKQFF	TGTGCCAGCAGCTTAGCCCGAGCGGGAGGGGAAAAGCAGTTCTTC
-	TRBJ2-7	TRBD1	TRBV19	CASSRDRDSYEQYF	TGTGCCAGTAGTAGGGACAGGGACTCCTACGAGCAGTACTTC
-	TRBJ2-3	-	TRBV5-1	CASSGGGAFAQYF	TGCGCCAGCAGTGGAGGGGGCGCATTCGCGCAGTATTTT
few	TRBJ2-3	TRBD2	TRBV19	CASSWEGGDTDTQYF	TGTGCCAGTAGTTGGGAGGGAGGGGACACAGATACGCAGTATTTT
-	TRBJ1-1	TRBD1	TRBV10-2	CASMRPDRGSTEAFF	TGCGCCAGCATGAGGCCGGACAGGGGGAGCACTGAAGCTTTCTTT
-	TRBJ2-3	-	TRBV5-4	CASSLGSERWGTDTQYF	TGTGCCAGCAGCTTGGGGTCGGAGCGGTGGGGCACAGATACGCAGTATTTT
-	TRBJ2-2	-	TRBV7-6	CASEGGSGELFF	TGTGCCAGCGAAGGGGGTAGCGGGGAGCTGTTTTTT
-	TRBJ2-7	-	TRBV15	CATGGTTYEQYF	TGTGCCACCGGGGGCACAACCTACGAGCAGTACTTC
-	TRBJ2-2	TRBD1	TRBV6-6	CATGQGIMSTGELFF	TGTGCCACCGGACAGGGAATCATGTCCACCGGGGAGCTGTTTTTT
once	TRBJ2-1	TRBD2	TRBV6-2/TRBV6-3	CASGRGLAGYNEQFF	TGTGCCAGCGGCCGTGGGCTAGCGGGTTACAATGAGCAGTTCTTC
-	TRBJ1-1	-	TRBV3-1/TRBV3-2	CASSRGGRNTEAFF	TGTGCCAGCAGCCGGGGAGGGAGGAACACTGAAGCTTTCTTT
-	TRBJ1-5	-	TRBV5-1	CASSFIGGKDQPQHF	TGCGCCAGCAGCTTTATTGGGGGGAAGGATCAGCCCCAGCATTTT
-	TRBJ2-2	TRBD2	TRBV30	CAWRSSGTGTGELFF	TGTGCCTGGCGGTCTAGCGGGACCGGCACCGGGGAGCTGTTTTTT
-	TRBJ2-1	-	TRBV30	CAWSVQGGNNEQFF	TGTGCCTGGAGTGTACAGGGTGGGAACAATGAGCAGTTCTTC
-	TRBJ2-2	TRBD1	TRBV11-3	CASSLAAGTGVPGELFF	TGTGCCAGCAGCTTAGCCGCCGGGACAGGGGTTCCCGGGGAGCTGTTTTTT
few	TRBJ1-6	TRBD1	TRBV19	CASRGDPNSPLHF	TGTGCCTCCAGGGGGGACCCTAATTCACCCCTCCACTTT
-	TRBJ2-2	-	TRBV5-1	CASSRGLITGELFF	TGCGCCAGCAGCCGGGGACTTATTACCGGGGAGCTGTTTTTT
-	TRBJ2-3	-	TRBV4-3	CASSLGQQARADTQYF	TGCGCCAGCAGCCTGGGACAACAAGCGAGGGCAGATACGCAGTATTTT
-	TRBJ1-1	TRBD1	TRBV6-5	CASRQTGGLAFF	TGTGCCAGCAGGCAGACAGGGGGCCTAGCTTTCTTT
-	TRBJ1-2	-	TRBV15	CATGKGRTSRDYTF	TGTGCCACCGGTAAAGGGCGGACCTCGAGGGACTACACCTTC
-	TRBJ2-1	-	TRBV27	CASSRDNYNEQFF	TGTGCCAGCAGCAGGGACAATTACAATGAGCAGTTCTTC
-	TRBJ1-2	-	TRBV5-6	CASSLDPDSAYYGYTF	TGTGCCAGCAGCTTGGATCCGGACAGCGCCTACTATGGCTACACCTTC
-	TRBJ2-1	TRBD2	TRBV5-1	CASSPETSGRASEQFF	TGCGCCAGCAGCCCGGAGACTAGCGGGAGGGCCTCTGAGCAGTTCTTC
-	TRBJ1-1	-	TRBV11-2	CASSLGHVTEAFF	TGTGCCAGCAGCTTAGGACATGTTACTGAAGCTTTCTTT
-	TRBJ1-1	TRBD1	TRBV18	CASSPGTGRTGNTEAFF	TGTGCCAGCTCACCTGGAACTGGCCGGACAGGGAACACTGAAGCTTTCTTT
-	TRBJ1-5	TRBD1	TRBV6-2/TRBV6-3	CASSRQGGNQPQHF	TGTGCCAGCAGTCGACAGGGCGGAAATCAGCCCCAGCATTTT
-	TRBJ2-5	-	TRBV30	CAWSRTYQETQYF	TGTGCCTGGAGTCGGACTTACCAAGAGACCCAGTACTTC
-	TRBJ2-3	TRBD1	TRBV5-1	CASSPGQVGTDTQYF	TGCGCCAGCAGCCCGGGACAGGTGGGGACAGATACGCAGTATTTT
-	TRBJ2-7	TRBD2	TRBV11-2	CASSSRTSGNSYEQYF	TGTGCCAGCAGCTCCCGGACTAGCGGGAACTCCTACGAGCAGTACTTC
few	TRBJ2-5	-	TRBV30	CAWSSQETQYF	TGTGCCTGGAGTTCACAAGAGACCCAGTACTTC
-	TRBJ1-6	-	TRBV5-1	CASSSGGALGSPLHF	TGCGCCAGCAGCTCTGGGGGGGCGTTAGGTTCACCCCTCCACTTT
-	TRBJ2-7	TRBD2	TRBV4-3	CASSLNVEAGYEQYF	TGCGCCAGCAGCCTCAACGTCGAAGCGGGGTACGAGCAGTACTTC
-	TRBJ1-2	-	TRBV5-1	CASSWGGDIKGAYGYTF	TGCGCCAGCAGCTGGGGGGGAGACATTAAAGGGGCTTATGGCTACACCTTC